This T cell receptor beta chain was recovered during a study of CD8 T cells in ankylosing spondylitis. Findings and caveats of the study: Matched ankylosing spondylitis synovial fluid reportedly contained a significantly enriched population of disease-linked clones. Among TCR beta sequences, a motif of eight highly homologous variants appeared characteristic of ankylosing spondylitis blood. With a CD8+ phenotype, disease-linked clones were relatively rare in peripheral blood.

Trimming pared 0 bases from V and 8 bases from J, leaving 8 bases between. CDR1 SGDLS and CDR2 YYNGEE come from the germline V gene. The CDR3 extends over 12 amino acids. This clonotype was found a few times. Its antigen is currently unknown. The authors made TCR beta libraries by quantitative 5'-RACE with molecular barcodes. TCRdb called the 5' RACE reads again in MiXCR, with one record for every CDR3 protein. This sample yields 750,000 to 850,000 distinct CDR3 sequences, of which 12% are seen a single time; less than 0.65% belongs to the top ten. The receptor comes from a male donor with ankylosing spondylitis. The chain employs TRBV9 and TRBJ1-1; D is ambiguous. The specimen sequenced was blood, either unsorted or a sorted T cell fraction (not recorded which). The CDR3 DNA reads TGTGCCAGCAGCGTAGATGGAGCGGAAGCTTTCTTT. This gives the protein CASSVDGAEAFF.